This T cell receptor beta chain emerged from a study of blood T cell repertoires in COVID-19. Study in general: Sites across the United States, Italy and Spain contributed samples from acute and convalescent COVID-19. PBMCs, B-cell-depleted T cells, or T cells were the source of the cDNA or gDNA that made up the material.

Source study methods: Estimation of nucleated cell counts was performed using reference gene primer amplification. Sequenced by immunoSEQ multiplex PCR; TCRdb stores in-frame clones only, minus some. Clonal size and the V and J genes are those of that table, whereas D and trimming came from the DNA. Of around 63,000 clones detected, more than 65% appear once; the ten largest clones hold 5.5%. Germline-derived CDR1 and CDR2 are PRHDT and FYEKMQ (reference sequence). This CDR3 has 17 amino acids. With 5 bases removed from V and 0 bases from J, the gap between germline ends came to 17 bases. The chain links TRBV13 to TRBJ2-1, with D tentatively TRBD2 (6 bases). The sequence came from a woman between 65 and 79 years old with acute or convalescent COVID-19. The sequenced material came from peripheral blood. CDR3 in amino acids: CASSVLGGASSYNEQFF. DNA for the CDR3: TGTGCCAGCAGCGTCCTTGGAGGGGCGAGCTCCTACAATGAGCAGTTCTTC.